Listed below are T cell receptor beta chains from one sample, sequenced in a study of T cells in Graves' hyperthyroidism and ophthalmopathy. TCRdb re-called the multiplex PCR reads with MiXCR, one entry per CDR3 protein. The repertoire consists of approximately 520,000 distinct CDR3 sequences, with around 22% occurring once and the leading ten covering over 9%. Sequencing was carried out using blood. Every receptor here comes from a woman in her thirties with Graves' ophthalmopathy. CDR3s include the opening cysteine and the closing phenylalanine or tryptophan. The D gene is left open where the match is weak. Clone size, where shown, is once, few, many, or a class for clones that have expanded.

v_call	j_call	d_call	clone_size	cdr3_aa	cdr3_nt
TRBV27	TRBJ1-1	-	few	CASSRLHRVLGPNTEAFF	TGTGCCAGCAGTCGACTACACCGGGTCCTGGGGCCGAACACTGAAGCTTTCTTT
TRBV6-1	TRBJ1-2	-	many	CASTRRWGTNYGYTF	TGTGCCAGCACCCGCCGCTGGGGGACTAACTATGGCTACACCTTC
TRBV29-1	TRBJ2-5	TRBD1	many	CSVERGTGTGVMETQYF	TGCAGCGTTGAAAGGGGCACGGGGACAGGGGTGATGGAGACCCAGTACTTC
TRBV27	TRBJ1-5	-	many	CASSLFSRQGLFPQPQHF	TGTGCCAGCAGTTTATTTTCCAGGCAGGGCCTTTTTCCTCAGCCCCAGCATTTT
TRBV12-3/TRBV12-4	TRBJ2-3	TRBD1	-	CASSRDRGQGDTQYF	TGTGCCAGCAGCCGGGACAGGGGGCAGGGAGATACGCAGTATTTT
TRBV12-5	TRBJ2-5	-	-	CASGSGAGETQYF	TGTGCTAGTGGTTCAGGGGCGGGAGAGACCCAGTACTTC
TRBV12-3/TRBV12-4	TRBJ2-7	TRBD2	many	CASTVTSGGPYEQYF	TGTGCCAGCACTGTGACTAGCGGGGGCCCCTACGAGCAGTACTTC
TRBV7-2	TRBJ1-2	TRBD1	many	CASSLPRQGNLYGYTF	TGTGCCAGCAGCCTACCCCGACAGGGGAACCTCTATGGCTACACCTTC
TRBV29-1	TRBJ1-2	TRBD1	few	CSVDWTGSSAIGYTF	TGCAGCGTTGATTGGACAGGGAGTTCCGCGATCGGCTACACCTTC
TRBV20-1	TRBJ2-5	-	many	CSARDLSGEGETQYF	TGCAGTGCTAGAGATCTGAGTGGCGAGGGAGAGACCCAGTACTTC
TRBV11-3	TRBJ2-7	-	many	CASNPRQGHDEQYF	TGTGCCAGCAACCCACGGCAGGGGCACGACGAGCAGTACTTC
TRBV29-1	TRBJ2-4	-	many	CSVVTLAKNIQYF	TGCAGCGTTGTGACGTTAGCCAAAAACATTCAGTACTTC
TRBV28	TRBJ2-7	-	many	CASGAVTYEQYF	TGTGCCAGCGGGGCGGTGACCTACGAGCAGTACTTC
TRBV20-1	TRBJ2-7	TRBD2	few	CSARSGSPDEQYF	TGCAGTGCTAGAAGCGGGAGCCCAGACGAGCAGTACTTC
TRBV2	TRBJ1-2	-	many	CASTDRGDEGYGYTF	TGTGCCAGCACCGATCGAGGGGACGAGGGCTATGGCTACACCTTC
TRBV6-2/TRBV6-3	TRBJ2-6	-	many	CASSSGGANVLTF	TGTGCCAGCAGTTCGGGCGGGGCCAACGTCCTGACTTTC
TRBV7-8	TRBJ2-7	-	many	CASSLTTATETYEQYF	TGTGCCAGCAGCTTAACGACAGCCACCGAGACCTACGAGCAGTACTTC
TRBV6-2/TRBV6-3	TRBJ2-7	TRBD1	-	CASSYPGQGGEQYF	TGTGCCAGCAGTTACCCGGGACAGGGCGGAGAGCAGTACTTC